This T cell receptor beta chain was recorded in a study of blood T cell repertoires in COVID-19. V lost 2 bases and J lost 7; bases outside the gene matches: 8. The CDR3 is 15 residues long. Per the germline V gene, CDR1 is MDHEN and CDR2 is SYDVKM. The data were produced by immunoSEQ multiplex PCR, yet TCRdb's version contains in-frame clones alone and is incomplete. The data hold some 110,000 clones, with around 80% observed a single time. The sequenced sample was peripheral blood. This TCR came from a woman aged 70-85 years with acute or convalescent COVID-19. The chain uses TRBV28 and TRBJ2-1, with 7 bases that match TRBD2. In nucleotides, the CDR3 is TGTGCCAGCAGTTTACTAGCGGCACCCTCGAATGAGCAGTTCTTC. It codes for CASSLLAAPSNEQFF.